These T cell receptor beta chains were read from a single sample in a study of blood T cell repertoires in COVID-19. TCRdb keeps only in-frame clones here, not all; method: immunoSEQ multiplex PCR. The sample comprises around 300,000 clones, 88% of which are singletons, and approximately 1% rests with the top ten. Sequenced sample: PBMCs or T cells enriched from blood (not recorded which). Source of these receptors: a young woman who had recovered from COVID-19. CDR3s include the opening cysteine and the closing phenylalanine or tryptophan. A D gene is named only where the DNA matches it firmly. Where a row states a size, it is once, few, many or the class of an expanded clone; other rows omit it.

v_call	clone_size	d_call	j_call	cdr3_aa	cdr3_nt
TRBV15	.	.	TRBJ2-3	CATGKGVSTDTQYF	TGTGCCACGGGAAAGGGGGTTAGCACAGATACGCAGTATTTT
TRBV5-1	.	TRBD1	TRBJ1-2	CASSLSGDRRGYTF	TGCGCCAGCAGCTTGTCTGGGGACAGGCGAGGCTACACCTTC
TRBV29-1	.	TRBD1	TRBJ1-5	CSLRDRDQPQHF	TGCAGTTTAAGGGACAGGGACCAGCCCCAGCATTTT
TRBV3-1/TRBV3-2	.	.	TRBJ2-2	CASRRATRTGELFF	TGTGCCAGCCGCCGGGCCACCCGGACCGGGGAGCTGTTTTTT
TRBV7-2	.	.	TRBJ1-2	CASSLVRQGSGYTF	TGTGCCAGCAGCTTAGTTCGGCAGGGGAGTGGCTACACCTTC
TRBV30	.	.	TRBJ1-1	CAWSVTAGQGEAFF	TGTGCCTGGAGTGTAACTGCAGGGCAGGGTGAAGCTTTCTTT
TRBV30	.	.	TRBJ1-5	CAWSRPGQLSNQPQHF	TGTGCCTGGAGTCGACCGGGACAACTAAGCAATCAGCCCCAGCATTTT
TRBV28	.	TRBD2	TRBJ2-7	CASTPTSGAYEQYF	TGTGCCAGCACCCCGACTAGCGGGGCCTACGAGCAGTACTTC
TRBV29-1	.	.	TRBJ1-2	CSVAGSFDGYTF	TGCAGCGTTGCAGGGTCGTTCGATGGCTACACCTTC
TRBV5-1	.	TRBD1	TRBJ1-1	CASSLKDRGGTEAFF	TGCGCCAGCAGCTTGAAGGACAGGGGGGGCACTGAAGCTTTCTTT
TRBV2	.	.	TRBJ2-5	CASREETQYF	TGTGCCAGCAGAGAGGAGACCCAGTACTTC
TRBV30	.	.	TRBJ2-7	CAWSGRDSKGEQYF	TGTGCCTGGAGTGGACGGGACTCGAAGGGCGAGCAGTACTTC
TRBV10-3	.	TRBD1	TRBJ1-4	CAISGGTDPNEKLFF	TGTGCCATCAGTGGGGGGACAGACCCTAATGAAAAACTGTTTTTT
TRBV7-3	.	.	TRBJ2-1	CASSLRGAYNEQFF	TGTGCCAGCAGCTTACGCGGGGCCTACAATGAGCAGTTCTTC
TRBV6-5	.	TRBD1	TRBJ1-1	CASRDREYTEAFF	TGTGCCAGCAGAGACAGGGAGTACACTGAAGCTTTCTTT
TRBV29-1	.	.	TRBJ1-1	CSVAWNTEAFF	TGCAGCGTTGCGTGGAACACTGAAGCTTTCTTT
TRBV7-3	.	.	TRBJ2-1	CASSELTRDEQFF	TGTGCCAGCAGCGAACTCACCCGCGATGAGCAGTTCTTC
TRBV5-1	once	TRBD2	TRBJ2-3	CASSPWTSGGSSTDTQYF	TGCGCCAGCAGCCCCTGGACTAGCGGGGGCTCTAGCACAGATACGCAGTATTTT
TRBV7-9	.	TRBD1	TRBJ2-7	CASSFLSGTGSYEQYF	TGTGCCAGCAGCTTCCTCTCCGGGACAGGTTCCTACGAGCAGTACTTC
TRBV5-1	.	TRBD1	TRBJ2-1	CASSWGTLDRVEQFF	TGCGCCAGCAGCTGGGGAACCCTAGACAGGGTGGAGCAGTTCTTC
TRBV7-3	.	TRBD1	TRBJ1-1	CASSLEGAATEAFF	TGTGCCAGCAGCTTAGAGGGGGCGGCCACTGAAGCTTTCTTT
TRBV5-1	.	TRBD1	TRBJ1-6	CASSLVGRGGGANNSPLHF	TGCGCCAGCAGCTTGGTCGGGCGCGGAGGGGGCGCGAATAATTCACCCCTCCACTTT
TRBV20-1	.	TRBD2	TRBJ2-1	CSASKRERYNEQFF	TGCAGTGCTAGTAAGCGGGAAAGGTACAATGAGCAGTTCTTC
TRBV11-2	.	.	TRBJ2-1	CASSPPEGAARNEQFF	TGTGCCAGCAGCCCTCCGGAGGGGGCTGCGAGGAATGAGCAGTTCTTC
TRBV13	.	.	TRBJ2-3	CASSSNTPSPGGTDTQYF	TGTGCCAGCAGCTCGAATACCCCCTCCCCAGGGGGCACAGATACGCAGTATTTT
TRBV5-6	.	.	TRBJ1-4	CASSLAGAAQRGSEKLFF	TGTGCCAGCAGCTTGGCCGGCGCAGCGCAACGGGGTAGTGAAAAACTGTTTTTT
TRBV20-1	.	.	TRBJ1-2	CSASPSGLRGYTF	TGCAGTGCTAGTCCCTCGGGTCTAAGGGGCTACACCTTC
TRBV9	.	.	TRBJ1-5	CASSVGWTSNQPQHF	TGTGCCAGCAGCGTAGGATGGACAAGCAATCAGCCCCAGCATTTT
TRBV18	.	.	TRBJ2-7	CASSGLSYEQYF	TGTGCCAGCTCAGGACTATCTTACGAGCAGTACTTC
TRBV28	.	.	TRBJ1-2	CASSLYRGGYTF	TGTGCCAGCAGTTTATATCGGGGTGGCTACACCTTC
TRBV7-2	.	.	TRBJ1-4	CASSSRQGLFNEKLFF	TGTGCCAGCAGCTCCCGTCAGGGCCTTTTTAATGAAAAACTGTTTTTT
TRBV3-1/TRBV3-2	.	.	TRBJ2-7	CASSQDSFGYYEQYF	TGTGCCAGCAGCCAAGACTCGTTCGGGTACTACGAGCAGTACTTC
TRBV27	few	.	TRBJ2-2	CASSPPSGPGELFF	TGTGCCAGCAGTCCCCCGTCAGGGCCCGGGGAGCTGTTTTTT